The clone carrying this T cell receptor beta chain was seen once. Its antigen is undetermined. The identical CDR3 is also encoded by other nucleotide sequences in the sample. V was shortened by 3 bases and J by 5 bases, with 10 bases between the two germline ends. The CDR3 totals 13 residues. Germline V lookup: CDR1 SEHNR, CDR2 FQNEAQ (reference sequence). Repertoires were generated with immunoSEQ multiplex PCR, while TCRdb's copy carries only in-frame clones and drops some. The data show more than 25,000 clones, around 80% seen once. As for time point: cycle 4 day 1 (C4D1), after more than five weeks of nivolumab. Patients all relapsed after autologous stem cell transplantation, and there was variation in brentuximab vedotin exposure. Magnetic negative selection was used to purify CD4+ T cells from PBMCs that had been thawed. This sample was taken from a study of PD-1 blockade in classical Hodgkin lymphoma. Study-wide findings and caveats: Nivolumab initiation under 1 year post-ASCT meant exclusion. Newly diagnosed patients were reported to start with lower TCR diversity than healthy donors. Complete responders had baseline diversity similar to newly diagnosed patients.

The chain employs TRBV7-9 and TRBJ2-5; D may be TRBD2 (5 bases). The source was CD4+ T cells from blood, collected before the fourth cycle of nivolumab. The clonotype was recovered from a human donor with classical Hodgkin lymphoma. For the CDR3, the DNA is TGTGCCAGCAGCTTGGATGGCGGGGAGACCCAGTACTTC. Translating gives CASSLDGGETQYF.